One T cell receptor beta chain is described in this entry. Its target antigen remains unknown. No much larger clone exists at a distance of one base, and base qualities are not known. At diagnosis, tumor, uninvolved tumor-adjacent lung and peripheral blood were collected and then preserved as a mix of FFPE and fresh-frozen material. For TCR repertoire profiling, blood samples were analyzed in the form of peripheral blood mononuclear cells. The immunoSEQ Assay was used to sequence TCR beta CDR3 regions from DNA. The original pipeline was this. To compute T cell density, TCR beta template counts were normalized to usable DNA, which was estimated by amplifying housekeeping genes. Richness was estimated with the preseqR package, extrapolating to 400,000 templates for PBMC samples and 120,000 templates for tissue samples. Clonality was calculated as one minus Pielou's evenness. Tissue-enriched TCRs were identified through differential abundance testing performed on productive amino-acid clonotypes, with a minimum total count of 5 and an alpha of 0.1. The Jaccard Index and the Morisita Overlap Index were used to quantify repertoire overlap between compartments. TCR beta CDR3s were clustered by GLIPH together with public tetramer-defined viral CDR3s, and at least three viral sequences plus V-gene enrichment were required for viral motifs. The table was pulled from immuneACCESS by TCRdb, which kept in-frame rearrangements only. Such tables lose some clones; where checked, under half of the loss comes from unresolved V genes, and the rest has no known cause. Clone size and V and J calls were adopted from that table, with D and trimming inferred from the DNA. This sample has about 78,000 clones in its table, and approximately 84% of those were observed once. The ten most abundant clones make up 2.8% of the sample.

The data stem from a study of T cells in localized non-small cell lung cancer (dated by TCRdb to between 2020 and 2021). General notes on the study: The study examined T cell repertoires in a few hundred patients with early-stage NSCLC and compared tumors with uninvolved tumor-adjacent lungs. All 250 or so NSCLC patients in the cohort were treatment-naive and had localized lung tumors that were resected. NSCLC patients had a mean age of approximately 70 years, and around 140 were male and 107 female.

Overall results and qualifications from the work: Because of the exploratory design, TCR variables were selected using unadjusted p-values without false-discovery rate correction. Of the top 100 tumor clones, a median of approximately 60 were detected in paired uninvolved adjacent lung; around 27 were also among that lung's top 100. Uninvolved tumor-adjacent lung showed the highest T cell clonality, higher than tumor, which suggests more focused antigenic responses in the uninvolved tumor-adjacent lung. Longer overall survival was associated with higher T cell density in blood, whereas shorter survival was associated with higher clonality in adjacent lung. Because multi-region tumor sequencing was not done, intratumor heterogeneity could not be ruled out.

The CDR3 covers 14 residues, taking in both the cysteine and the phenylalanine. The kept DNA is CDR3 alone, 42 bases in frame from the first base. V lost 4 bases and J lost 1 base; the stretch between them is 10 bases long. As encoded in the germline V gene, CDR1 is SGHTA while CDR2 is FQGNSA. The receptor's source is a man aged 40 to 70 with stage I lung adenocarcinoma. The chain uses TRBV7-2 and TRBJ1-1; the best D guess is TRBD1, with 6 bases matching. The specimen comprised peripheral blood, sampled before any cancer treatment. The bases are TGTGCCAGCAGCTGGAGGGGGGAGAACACTGAAGCTTTCTTT. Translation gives CASSWRGENTEAFF.